Listed below are T cell receptor beta chains from one sample, sequenced in a study of PD-L1 blockade in urothelial cancer. TCRdb's copy holds only in-frame clones and misses some; the assay was immunoSEQ multiplex PCR. The repertoire holds tens of thousands of clones, under 85% seen once, with more than 1.5% in the top ten. Sequences were derived from PBMCs, sampled around atezolizumab (anti-PD-L1) treatment. The receptors come from a man in his fifties with urothelial cancer. Both conserved end residues are part of each CDR3. A D gene is named only where the DNA matches it firmly. Rows may omit the clone size; those that give it use once, few, many or a size class.

abundance: -
d_gene: TRBD1
j_gene: TRBJ2-7
v_gene: TRBV28
CDR3aa: CAGQRGREQYF
CDR3nt: TGTGCCGGACAAAGGGGGCGCGAGCAGTACTTC

abundance: -
d_gene: -
j_gene: TRBJ1-1
v_gene: TRBV6-6
CDR3aa: CASTADTEAFF
CDR3nt: TGTGCCAGCACGGCGGACACTGAAGCTTTCTTT

abundance: -
d_gene: TRBD1
j_gene: TRBJ2-5
v_gene: TRBV11-2
CDR3aa: CASGTTGQGGETQYF
CDR3nt: TGTGCCAGCGGCACGACGGGACAGGGTGGAGAGACCCAGTACTTC

abundance: -
d_gene: -
j_gene: TRBJ2-7
v_gene: TRBV6-6
CDR3aa: CASSQTSPYEQYF
CDR3nt: TGTGCCAGCAGCCAGACAAGTCCCTACGAGCAGTACTTC

abundance: -
d_gene: TRBD1
j_gene: TRBJ1-4
v_gene: TRBV7-2
CDR3aa: CASSPGTAFNEKLFF
CDR3nt: TGTGCCAGCAGCCCCGGGACAGCCTTTAATGAAAAACTGTTTTTT

abundance: once
d_gene: TRBD2
j_gene: TRBJ2-5
v_gene: TRBV19
CDR3aa: CASNPSGAGETQYF
CDR3nt: TGTGCCAGTAACCCTAGCGGGGCGGGAGAGACCCAGTACTTC

abundance: -
d_gene: TRBD2
j_gene: TRBJ2-1
v_gene: TRBV6-4
CDR3aa: CASSKAGGYNEQFF
CDR3nt: TGTGCCAGCAGTAAAGCGGGGGGGTACAATGAGCAGTTCTTC

abundance: -
d_gene: -
j_gene: TRBJ2-5
v_gene: TRBV6-1
CDR3aa: CASSVGARETQYF
CDR3nt: TGTGCCAGCAGTGTAGGGGCCCGGGAGACCCAGTACTTC

abundance: -
d_gene: -
j_gene: TRBJ2-7
v_gene: TRBV11-2
CDR3aa: CASSSVRRSSYEQYF
CDR3nt: TGTGCCAGCAGCTCCGTCCGGAGGAGCTCCTACGAGCAGTACTTC

abundance: once
d_gene: TRBD2
j_gene: TRBJ2-1
v_gene: TRBV19
CDR3aa: CASSFLAGVFGGEQFF
CDR3nt: TGTGCCAGTAGTTTCCTAGCGGGAGTCTTTGGGGGTGAGCAGTTCTTC

abundance: once
d_gene: TRBD2
j_gene: TRBJ2-1
v_gene: TRBV28
CDR3aa: CASNSGGLAEFF
CDR3nt: TGTGCCAGCAACTCGGGGGGACTAGCGGAGTTCTTC

abundance: -
d_gene: -
j_gene: TRBJ2-6
v_gene: TRBV2
CDR3aa: CASRPDRSGANVLTF
CDR3nt: TGTGCCAGCCGGCCCGACAGGTCTGGGGCCAACGTCCTGACTTTC

abundance: -
d_gene: TRBD1
j_gene: TRBJ2-5
v_gene: TRBV2
CDR3aa: CASRTGTGAFETQYF
CDR3nt: TGTGCCAGCAGAACCGGGACAGGGGCTTTCGAGACCCAGTACTTC

abundance: -
d_gene: -
j_gene: TRBJ1-5
v_gene: TRBV6-5
CDR3aa: CASSYNRDSNQPQHF
CDR3nt: TGTGCCAGCAGTTATAACAGGGATAGCAATCAGCCCCAGCATTTT

abundance: -
d_gene: TRBD2
j_gene: TRBJ2-7
v_gene: TRBV6-5
CDR3aa: CASSYGGGRALQYF
CDR3nt: TGTGCCAGCAGTTACGGGGGCGGGAGGGCCTTACAGTACTTC

abundance: -
d_gene: -
j_gene: TRBJ1-5
v_gene: TRBV4-2
CDR3aa: CASSQDTGQPQHF
CDR3nt: TGTGCCAGCAGCCAAGATACGGGACAGCCCCAGCATTTT

abundance: -
d_gene: -
j_gene: TRBJ1-4
v_gene: TRBV5-1
CDR3aa: CASSLPEVKNEKLFF
CDR3nt: TGCGCCAGCAGCCTCCCAGAAGTAAAAAATGAAAAACTGTTTTTT

abundance: -
d_gene: TRBD2
j_gene: TRBJ2-1
v_gene: TRBV7-6
CDR3aa: CASSLRWNAGGPLYEQFF
CDR3nt: TGTGCCAGCAGCTTACGGTGGAACGCGGGAGGGCCGCTTTATGAGCAGTTCTTC

abundance: few
d_gene: TRBD2
j_gene: TRBJ2-1
v_gene: TRBV14
CDR3aa: CASSSRRTSGRAEFNNEQFF
CDR3nt: TGTGCCAGCAGCTCCAGGAGGACTAGCGGGAGGGCCGAATTCAACAATGAGCAGTTCTTC

abundance: -
d_gene: -
j_gene: TRBJ1-6
v_gene: TRBV11-2
CDR3aa: CASSLTGFNSPLHF
CDR3nt: TGTGCCAGCAGCTTAACGGGTTTTAATTCACCCCTCCACTTT

abundance: once
d_gene: -
j_gene: TRBJ2-2
v_gene: TRBV27
CDR3aa: CASSLPYTGELFF
CDR3nt: TGTGCCAGCAGCCTACCCTACACCGGGGAGCTGTTTTTT

abundance: -
d_gene: -
j_gene: TRBJ2-3
v_gene: TRBV10-3
CDR3aa: CAISETGFTDTQYF
CDR3nt: TGTGCCATCAGCGAAACAGGGTTCACAGATACGCAGTATTTT

abundance: -
d_gene: -
j_gene: TRBJ2-1
v_gene: TRBV7-8
CDR3aa: CASSFSWQGSYNEQFF
CDR3nt: TGTGCCAGCAGCTTTAGTTGGCAGGGGTCCTACAATGAGCAGTTCTTC

abundance: once
d_gene: -
j_gene: TRBJ2-5
v_gene: TRBV12-5
CDR3aa: CASGDRKETQYF
CDR3nt: TGTGCTAGTGGTGACAGGAAAGAGACCCAGTACTTC

abundance: few
d_gene: -
j_gene: TRBJ2-1
v_gene: TRBV6-4
CDR3aa: CASSVGENNEQFF
CDR3nt: TGTGCCAGCAGTGTTGGTGAGAACAATGAGCAGTTCTTC

abundance: -
d_gene: -
j_gene: TRBJ2-2
v_gene: TRBV7-3
CDR3aa: CASSPSGVGELFF
CDR3nt: TGTGCCAGCAGCCCGTCCGGGGTCGGGGAGCTGTTTTTT

abundance: -
d_gene: TRBD1
j_gene: TRBJ2-7
v_gene: TRBV18
CDR3aa: CASSLGWQGDSYEQYF
CDR3nt: TGTGCCAGCTCACTGGGATGGCAGGGGGACTCCTACGAGCAGTACTTC

abundance: -
d_gene: -
j_gene: TRBJ2-1
v_gene: TRBV10-1
CDR3aa: CASSEGGLGNEQFF
CDR3nt: TGCGCCAGCAGTGAGGGGGGCCTGGGAAATGAGCAGTTCTTC

abundance: -
d_gene: TRBD2
j_gene: TRBJ2-5
v_gene: TRBV27
CDR3aa: CASSFGGRWQETQYF
CDR3nt: TGTGCCAGCAGTTTCGGCGGGAGGTGGCAAGAGACCCAGTACTTC

abundance: -
d_gene: TRBD1
j_gene: TRBJ1-2
v_gene: TRBV7-3
CDR3aa: CASSLTTGGEGYTF
CDR3nt: TGTGCCAGCAGCTTAACAACAGGGGGAGAGGGCTACACCTTC

abundance: -
d_gene: -
j_gene: TRBJ2-7
v_gene: TRBV21-1
CDR3aa: CASSKDGRGLPYEQYF
CDR3nt: TGTGCCAGCAGCAAAGACGGCAGGGGGCTCCCCTACGAGCAGTACTTC

abundance: -
d_gene: -
j_gene: TRBJ2-3
v_gene: TRBV11-2
CDR3aa: CASSFGGTDTQYF
CDR3nt: TGTGCCAGCAGCTTCGGAGGCACAGATACGCAGTATTTT

abundance: -
d_gene: -
j_gene: TRBJ1-5
v_gene: TRBV12-5
CDR3aa: CASGLVLNMGGRNQPQHF
CDR3nt: TGTGCTAGTGGTTTGGTACTGAACATGGGGGGGCGGAATCAGCCCCAGCATTTT